The source of this T cell receptor (beta chain) is a study of blood T cell repertoires in COVID-19. Study-level information: T cells, B-cell-depleted T cells, or PBMCs provided the cDNA or gDNA that served as material.

The table came from immunoSEQ multiplex PCR; TCRdb's copy has only in-frame clones and leaves some out. The data hold tens of thousands of clones, with around 88% observed a single time. CDR3 length: 15 residues. V was clipped by 0 bases and J by 2 bases, with 11 bases between them. Germline values: CDR1 ENHRY, CDR2 SYGVKD. The TCR originated in a woman in her 70s with acute or convalescent COVID-19. Source material: peripheral blood. V gene TRBV10-3 combines with J gene TRBJ2-7, with D maybe TRBD2 (6 bases). The CDR3 coding sequence is TGTGCCATCAGTGAGTCGAATGCGGGGACCTACGAGCAGTACTTC. Its protein is CAISESNAGTYEQYF.